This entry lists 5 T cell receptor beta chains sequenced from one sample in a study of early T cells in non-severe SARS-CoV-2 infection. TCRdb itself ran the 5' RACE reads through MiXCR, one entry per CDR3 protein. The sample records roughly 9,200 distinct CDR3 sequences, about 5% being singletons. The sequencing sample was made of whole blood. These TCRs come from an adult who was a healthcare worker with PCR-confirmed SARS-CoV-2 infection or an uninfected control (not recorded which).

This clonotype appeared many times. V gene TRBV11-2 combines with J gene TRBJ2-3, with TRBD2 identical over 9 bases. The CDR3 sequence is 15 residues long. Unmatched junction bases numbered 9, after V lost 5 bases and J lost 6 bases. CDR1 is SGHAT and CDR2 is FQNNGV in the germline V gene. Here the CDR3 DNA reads TGTGCCAGCAGCCTTAGCGGGAGTGGTGCGGATACGCAGTATTTT. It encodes CASSLSGSGADTQYF.

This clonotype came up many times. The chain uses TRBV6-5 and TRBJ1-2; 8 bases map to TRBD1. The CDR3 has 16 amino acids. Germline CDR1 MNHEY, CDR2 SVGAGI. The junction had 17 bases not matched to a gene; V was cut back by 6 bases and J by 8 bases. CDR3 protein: CASRNLRRTGQEGYTF. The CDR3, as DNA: TGTGCCAGCAGGAATCTTCGCCGGACAGGGCAGGAGGGCTACACCTTC.

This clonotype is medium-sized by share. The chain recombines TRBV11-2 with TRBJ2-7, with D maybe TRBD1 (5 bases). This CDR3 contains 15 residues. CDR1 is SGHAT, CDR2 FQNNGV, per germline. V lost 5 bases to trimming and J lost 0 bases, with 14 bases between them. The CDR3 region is CASSPAGIDSYEQYV. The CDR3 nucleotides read TGTGCCAGCAGCCCCGCAGGGATTGACTCCTACGAGCAGTACGTC.

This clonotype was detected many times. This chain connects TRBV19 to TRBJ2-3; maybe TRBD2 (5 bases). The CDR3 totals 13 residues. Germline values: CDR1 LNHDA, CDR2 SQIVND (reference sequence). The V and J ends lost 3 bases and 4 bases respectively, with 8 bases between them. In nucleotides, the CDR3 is TGTGCCAGTAGTATCAGGCGGGCAGATACGCAGTATTTT. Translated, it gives CASSIRRADTQYF.

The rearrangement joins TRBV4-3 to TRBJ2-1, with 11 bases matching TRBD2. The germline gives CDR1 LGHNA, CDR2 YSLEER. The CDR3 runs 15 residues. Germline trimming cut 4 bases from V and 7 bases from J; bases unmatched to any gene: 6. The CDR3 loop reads CASSPSGRMVNEQFF. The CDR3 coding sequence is TGCGCCAGCAGCCCTAGCGGGAGGATGGTAAATGAGCAGTTCTTC.